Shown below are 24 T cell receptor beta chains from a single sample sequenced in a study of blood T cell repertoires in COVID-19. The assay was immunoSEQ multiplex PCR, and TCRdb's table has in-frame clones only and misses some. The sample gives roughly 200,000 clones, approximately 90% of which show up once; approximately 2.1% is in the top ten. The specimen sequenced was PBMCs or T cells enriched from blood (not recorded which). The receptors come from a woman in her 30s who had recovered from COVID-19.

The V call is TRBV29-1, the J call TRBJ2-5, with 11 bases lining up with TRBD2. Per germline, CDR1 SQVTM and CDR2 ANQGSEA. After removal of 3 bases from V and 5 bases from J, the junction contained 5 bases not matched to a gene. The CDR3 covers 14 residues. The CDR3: CSVDISGGAETQYF. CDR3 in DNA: TGCAGCGTTGATATTAGCGGGGGGGCGGAGACCCAGTACTTC.

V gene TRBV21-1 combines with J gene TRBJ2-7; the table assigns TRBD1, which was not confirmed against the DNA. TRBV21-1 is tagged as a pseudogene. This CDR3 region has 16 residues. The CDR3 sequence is CASTESPGQTSYEQYF. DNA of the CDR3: TGTGCCAGCACCGAGTCACCGGGACAGACAAGCTACGAGCAGTACTTC.

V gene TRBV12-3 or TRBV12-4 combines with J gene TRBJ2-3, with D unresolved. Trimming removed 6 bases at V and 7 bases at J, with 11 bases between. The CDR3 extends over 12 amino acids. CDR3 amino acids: CASSSGSYTQYF. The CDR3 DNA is TGTGCCAGCAGCTCCGGGTCCTATACGCAGTATTTT.

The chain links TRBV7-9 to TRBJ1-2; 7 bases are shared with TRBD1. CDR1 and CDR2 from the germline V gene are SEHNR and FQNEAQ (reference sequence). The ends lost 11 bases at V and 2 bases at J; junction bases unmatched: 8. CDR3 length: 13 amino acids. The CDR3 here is CALETGPNYGYTF. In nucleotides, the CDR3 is TGTGCCCTAGAGACAGGGCCGAACTATGGCTACACCTTC.

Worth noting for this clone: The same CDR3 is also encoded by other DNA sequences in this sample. The CDR3 protein is CASSGGGNQPQHF. The CDR3 DNA reads TGTGCCAGCAGTGGCGGCGGCAATCAGCCCCAGCATTTT. The V gene is TRBV2, the J gene TRBJ1-5; D ambiguous. The CDR3 sequence is 13 residues long. Per the germline V gene, CDR1 is SNHLY and CDR2 is FYNNEI. Between the trimmed V and J ends, which lost 4 bases and 2 bases, there was a span of 6 bases. Full variable domain (rest looked up from reference TRBV2 and TRBJ1-5): EPEVTQTPSHQVTQMGQEVILRCVPISNHLYFYWYRQILGQKVEFLVSFYNNEISEKSEIFDDQFSVERPDGSNFTLKIRSTKLEDSAMYFCASSGGGNQPQHFGDGTRLSIL.

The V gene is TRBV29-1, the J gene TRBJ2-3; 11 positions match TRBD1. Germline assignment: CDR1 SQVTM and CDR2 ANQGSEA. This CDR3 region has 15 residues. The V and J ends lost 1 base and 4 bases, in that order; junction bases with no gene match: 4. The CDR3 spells CSVEGGQGGPDTQYF. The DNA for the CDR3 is TGCAGCGTTGAAGGGGGACAGGGGGGTCCAGATACGCAGTATTTT.

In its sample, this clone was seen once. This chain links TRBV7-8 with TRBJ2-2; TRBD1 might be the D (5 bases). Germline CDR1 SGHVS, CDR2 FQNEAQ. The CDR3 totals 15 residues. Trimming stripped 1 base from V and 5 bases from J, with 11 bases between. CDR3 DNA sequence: TGTGCCAGCAGCTTAGTTAGGGGAAGGACCGGGGAGCTGTTTTTT. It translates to CASSLVRGRTGELFF.

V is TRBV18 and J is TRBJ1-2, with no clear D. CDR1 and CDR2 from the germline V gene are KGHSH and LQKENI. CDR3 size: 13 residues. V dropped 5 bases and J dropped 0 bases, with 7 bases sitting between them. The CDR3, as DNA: TGTGCCAGCTCAGGTGCAGCTAACTATGGCTACACCTTC. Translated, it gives CASSGAANYGYTF.

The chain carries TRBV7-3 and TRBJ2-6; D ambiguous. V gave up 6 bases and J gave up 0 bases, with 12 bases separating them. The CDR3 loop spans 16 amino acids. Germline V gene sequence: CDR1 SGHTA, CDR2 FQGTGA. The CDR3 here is CASSYSRSSGANVLTF. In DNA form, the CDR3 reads TGTGCCAGCAGTTACAGCAGATCCTCTGGGGCCAACGTCCTGACTTTC.

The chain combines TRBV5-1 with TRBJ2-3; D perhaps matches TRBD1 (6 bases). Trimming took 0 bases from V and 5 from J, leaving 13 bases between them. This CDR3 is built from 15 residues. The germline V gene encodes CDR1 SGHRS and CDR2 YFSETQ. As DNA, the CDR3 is TGCGCCAGCAGCTTGGGGAGGCAAGGGGGAGATACGCAGTATTTT. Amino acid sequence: CASSLGRQGGDTQYF.

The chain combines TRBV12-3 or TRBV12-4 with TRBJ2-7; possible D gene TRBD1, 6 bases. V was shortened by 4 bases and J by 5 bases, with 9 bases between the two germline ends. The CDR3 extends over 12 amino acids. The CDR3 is CASSSHRDEQYF. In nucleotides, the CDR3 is TGTGCCAGCAGTTCCCACAGGGACGAGCAGTACTTC.

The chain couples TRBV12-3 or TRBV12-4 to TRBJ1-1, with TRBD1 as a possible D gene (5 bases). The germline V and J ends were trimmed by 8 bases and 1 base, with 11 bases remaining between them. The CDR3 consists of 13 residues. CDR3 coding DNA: TGTGCCAGCGTCCTTGACAGGAACACTGAAGCTTTCTTT. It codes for CASVLDRNTEAFF.

The CDR3 here is CASSILDLETQYF. DNA of the CDR3: TGTGCCAGCAGTATCTTAGACTTAGAGACCCAGTACTTC. The chain has TRBV12-3 or TRBV12-4 and TRBJ2-5; D ambiguous. CDR3 length: 13 residues. V dropped 5 bases and J dropped 4 bases, with 11 bases sitting between them.

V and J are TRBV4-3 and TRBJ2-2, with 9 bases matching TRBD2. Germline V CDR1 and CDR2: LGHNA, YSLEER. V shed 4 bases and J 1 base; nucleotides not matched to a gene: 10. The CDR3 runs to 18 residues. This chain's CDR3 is CASSLGAAGGVNTGELFF. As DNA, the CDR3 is TGCGCCAGCAGCCTGGGGGCAGCGGGGGGCGTGAACACCGGGGAGCTGTTTTTT.

In DNA form, the CDR3 reads TGTGCCAGCAGTTACTCGGCCGGACTTCGCGGCTACACCTTC. Amino acids: CASSYSAGLRGYTF. The gene calls are TRBV6-2 or TRBV6-3 and TRBJ1-2, with no clear D. CDR3 size: 14 residues. The germline CDR1 and CDR2 sequences are MNHEY and SVGEGT. V lost 0 bases to trimming and J lost 8 bases, with 13 bases between them.

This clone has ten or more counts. This CDR3 is CASSYDDRCYGYTF. In DNA, the CDR3 is TGTGCCAGCAGCTACGATGACAGGTGCTATGGCTACACCTTC. The chain uses TRBV12-1 and TRBJ1-2; the tabulated D call, TRBD1, remains unverified against the DNA. TRBV12-1 is a listed pseudogene. The CDR3 contains 14 residues.

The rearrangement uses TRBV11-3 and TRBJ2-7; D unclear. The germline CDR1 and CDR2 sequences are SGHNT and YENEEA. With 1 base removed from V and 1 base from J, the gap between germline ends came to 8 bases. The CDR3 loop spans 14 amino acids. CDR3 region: CASSLVGRSYEQYF. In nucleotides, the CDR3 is TGTGCCAGCAGCTTAGTGGGCAGATCCTACGAGCAGTACTTC. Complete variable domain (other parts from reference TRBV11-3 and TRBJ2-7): EAGVVQSPRYKIIEKKQPVAFWCNPISGHNTLYWYLQNLGQGPELLIRYENEEAVDDSQLPKDRFSAERLKGVDSTLKIQPAELGDSAVYLCASSLVGRSYEQYFGPGTRLTVT.

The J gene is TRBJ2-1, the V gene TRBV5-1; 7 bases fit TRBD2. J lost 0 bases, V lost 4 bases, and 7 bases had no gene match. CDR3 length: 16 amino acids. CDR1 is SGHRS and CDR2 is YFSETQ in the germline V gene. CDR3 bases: TGCGCCAGCAGCCCGCAAGCGGGAACCTCCTACAATGAGCAGTTCTTC. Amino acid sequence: CASSPQAGTSYNEQFF.

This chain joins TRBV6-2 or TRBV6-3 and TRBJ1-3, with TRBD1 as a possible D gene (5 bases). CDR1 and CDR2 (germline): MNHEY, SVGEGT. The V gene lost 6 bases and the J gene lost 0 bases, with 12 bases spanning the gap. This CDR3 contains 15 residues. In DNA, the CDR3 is TGTGCCAGCAGCCGACAGTTCAGCTCTGGAAACACCATATATTTT. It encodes CASSRQFSSGNTIYF.

CDR3 amino acids: CAWPRGGVGELFF. In DNA form, the CDR3 reads TGTGCCTGGCCGAGGGGAGGGGTCGGGGAGCTGTTTTTT. The chain combines TRBV30 with TRBJ2-2; 7 bases are shared with TRBD2. The CDR3 consists of 13 residues. Per germline, CDR1 GTSNPN and CDR2 SVGIG (reference sequence). The J segment lost 7 bases and the V segment lost 5 bases, leaving 7 bases of the junction unmatched.

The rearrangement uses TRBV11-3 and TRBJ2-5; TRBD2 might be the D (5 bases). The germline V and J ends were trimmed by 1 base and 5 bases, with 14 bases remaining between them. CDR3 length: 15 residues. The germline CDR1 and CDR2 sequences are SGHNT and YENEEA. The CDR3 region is CASSLALLGGETQYF. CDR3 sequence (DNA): TGTGCCAGCAGCTTAGCCCTACTAGGAGGCGAGACCCAGTACTTC.

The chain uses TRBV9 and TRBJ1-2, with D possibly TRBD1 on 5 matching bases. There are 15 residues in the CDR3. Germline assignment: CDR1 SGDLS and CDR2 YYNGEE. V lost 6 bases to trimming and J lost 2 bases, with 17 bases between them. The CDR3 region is CASTTGGPGNYGYTF. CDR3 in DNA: TGTGCCAGCACCACCGGGGGTCCGGGGAACTATGGCTACACCTTC.

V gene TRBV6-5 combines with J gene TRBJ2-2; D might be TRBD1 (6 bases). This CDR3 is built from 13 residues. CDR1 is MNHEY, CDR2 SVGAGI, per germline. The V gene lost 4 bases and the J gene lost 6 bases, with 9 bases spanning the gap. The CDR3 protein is CASSSQGSGELFF. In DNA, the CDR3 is TGTGCCAGCAGTTCACAGGGTTCCGGGGAGCTGTTTTTT.

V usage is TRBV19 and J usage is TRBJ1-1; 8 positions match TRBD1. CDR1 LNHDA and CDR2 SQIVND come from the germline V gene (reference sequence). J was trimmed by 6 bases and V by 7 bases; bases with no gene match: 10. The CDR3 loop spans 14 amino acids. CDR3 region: CASTPPGGDAEAFF. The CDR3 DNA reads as TGTGCCAGTACCCCTCCAGGGGGCGATGCTGAAGCTTTCTTT.